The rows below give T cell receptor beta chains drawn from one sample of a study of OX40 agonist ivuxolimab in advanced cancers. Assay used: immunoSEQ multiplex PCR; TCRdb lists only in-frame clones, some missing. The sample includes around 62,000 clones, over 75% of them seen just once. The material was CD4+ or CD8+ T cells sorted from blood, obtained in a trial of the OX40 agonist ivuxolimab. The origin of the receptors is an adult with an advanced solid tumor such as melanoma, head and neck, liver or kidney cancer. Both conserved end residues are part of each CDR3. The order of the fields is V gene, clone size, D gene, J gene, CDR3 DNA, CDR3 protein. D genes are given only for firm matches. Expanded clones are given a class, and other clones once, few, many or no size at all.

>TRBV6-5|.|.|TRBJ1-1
TGTGCCAGCAGTGGAACACGGCAGAACACTGAAGCTTTCTTT
CASSGTRQNTEAFF
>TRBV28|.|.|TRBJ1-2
TGTGCCAGCAGTTTAGGGGGATATGGCTACACCTTC
CASSLGGYGYTF
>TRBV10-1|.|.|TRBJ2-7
TGCGCCAGCAGTGCTGGATCCTACGAGCAGTACTTC
CASSAGSYEQYF
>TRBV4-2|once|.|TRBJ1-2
TGTGCCAGCAGCCAAGATATCCCCGATACCCGGGCCGCGAGTAACTATGGCTACACCTTC
CASSQDIPDTRAASNYGYTF
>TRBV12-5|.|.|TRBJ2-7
TGTGCTAGTGGTTTGTCTAGCGCGCTTTCCTACGAGCAGTACTTC
CASGLSSALSYEQYF
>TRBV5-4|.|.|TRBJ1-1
TGTGCCAGCAGCTTCGGTCAGGGCTTGGTCGCTTTCTTT
CASSFGQGLVAFF
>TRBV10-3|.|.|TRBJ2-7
TGTGCCATCAGTGAGCGACAGGTGTGGGAGCAGTACTTC
CAISERQVWEQYF
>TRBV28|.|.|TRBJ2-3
TGTGCCAGCAGTTTGCTGGGACATACTAGCACAGATACGCAGTATTTT
CASSLLGHTSTDTQYF
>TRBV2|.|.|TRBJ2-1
TGTGCCAGCAGTGAACTGGGGGGAGGTCTCTACAATGAGCAGTTCTTC
CASSELGGGLYNEQFF
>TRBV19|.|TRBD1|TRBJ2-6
TGTGCCAGTAGTATCGTACCGGGACAGGGGGCTGGGGCCAACGTCCTGACTTTC
CASSIVPGQGAGANVLTF
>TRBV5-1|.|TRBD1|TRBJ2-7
TGCGCCAGCAGCTTGTTAGACAGGGGATACGAGCAGTACTTC
CASSLLDRGYEQYF
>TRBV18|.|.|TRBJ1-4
TGTGCCAGCTCACCACGTGGACCGAGGCCTGAAAAACTGTTTTTT
CASSPRGPRPEKLFF
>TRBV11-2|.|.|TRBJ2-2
TGTGCCAGCAGCAAACAGGGTTCTGGGGTCGGGGAGCTGTTTTTT
CASSKQGSGVGELFF
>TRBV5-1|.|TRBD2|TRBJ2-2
TGCGCCAGCAACCTCAGGGACTATAGCACCGGGGAGCTGTTTTTT
CASNLRDYSTGELFF
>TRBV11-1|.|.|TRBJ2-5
TGTGCCAGCAGCTTGGGCCGAACGGCGGAGACCCAGTACTTC
CASSLGRTAETQYF
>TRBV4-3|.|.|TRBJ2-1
TGCGCCAGCAGCCAAGGTCGCGGAAATGAGCAGTTCTTC
CASSQGRGNEQFF